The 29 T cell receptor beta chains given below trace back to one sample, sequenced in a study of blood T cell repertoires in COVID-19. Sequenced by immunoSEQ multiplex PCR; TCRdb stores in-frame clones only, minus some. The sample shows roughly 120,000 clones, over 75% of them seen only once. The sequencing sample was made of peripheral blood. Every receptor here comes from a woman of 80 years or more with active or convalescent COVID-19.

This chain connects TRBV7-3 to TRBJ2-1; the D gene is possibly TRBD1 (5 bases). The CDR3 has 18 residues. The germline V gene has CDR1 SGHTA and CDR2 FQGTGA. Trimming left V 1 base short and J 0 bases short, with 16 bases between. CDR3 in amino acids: CASSLNPPGAASYNEQFF. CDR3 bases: TGTGCCAGCAGCTTAAACCCCCCTGGGGCGGCCTCCTACAATGAGCAGTTCTTC. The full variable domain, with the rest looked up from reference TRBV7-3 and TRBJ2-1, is GAGVSQTPSNKVTEKGKYVELRCDPISGHTALYWYRQSLGQGPEFLIYFQGTGAADDSGLPNDRFFAVRPEGSVSTLKIQRTERGDSAVYLCASSLNPPGAASYNEQFFGPGTRLTVL.

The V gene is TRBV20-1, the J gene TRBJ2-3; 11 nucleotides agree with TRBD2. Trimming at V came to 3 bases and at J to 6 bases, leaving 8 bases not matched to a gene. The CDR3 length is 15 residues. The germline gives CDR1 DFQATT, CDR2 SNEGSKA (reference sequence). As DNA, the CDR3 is TGCAGTGCTAGTTCAACTAGCGGGAGTGGGGATACGCAGTATTTT. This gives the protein CSASSTSGSGDTQYF.

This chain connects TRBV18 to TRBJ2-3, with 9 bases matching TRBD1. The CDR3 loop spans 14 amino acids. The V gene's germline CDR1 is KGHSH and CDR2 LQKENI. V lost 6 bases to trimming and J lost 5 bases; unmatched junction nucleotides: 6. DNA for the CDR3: TGTGCCAGCTCCCCTGGGACAGGGAAAGATACGCAGTATTTT. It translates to CASSPGTGKDTQYF.

Written as DNA, the CDR3 is TGTGCCAGCAGCCAATGGACAGACTATGGCTACACCTTC. Encoded protein: CASSQWTDYGYTF. The genes are TRBV3-1 (or the pseudogene TRBV3-2) and TRBJ1-2; D is possibly TRBD1 (6 bases). Germline V CDR1 and CDR2: LGHDT, YNNKEL (reference sequence). The CDR3 covers 13 residues. Deletions cut 2 bases from V and 3 bases from J, with 7 bases between.

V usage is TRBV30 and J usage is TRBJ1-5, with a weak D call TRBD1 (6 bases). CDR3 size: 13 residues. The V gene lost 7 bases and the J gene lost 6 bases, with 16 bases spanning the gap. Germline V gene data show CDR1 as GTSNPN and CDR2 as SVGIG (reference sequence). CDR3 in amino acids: CAYNQGTSQPQHF. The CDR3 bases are TGTGCCTATAATCAGGGGACAAGTCAGCCCCAGCATTTT.

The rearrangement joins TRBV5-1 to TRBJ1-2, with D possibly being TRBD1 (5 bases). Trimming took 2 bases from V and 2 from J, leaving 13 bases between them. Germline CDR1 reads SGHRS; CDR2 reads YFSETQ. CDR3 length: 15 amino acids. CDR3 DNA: TGCGCCAGCAGCTTAAGGACAAGCGTGAACTATGGCTACACCTTC. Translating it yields CASSLRTSVNYGYTF.

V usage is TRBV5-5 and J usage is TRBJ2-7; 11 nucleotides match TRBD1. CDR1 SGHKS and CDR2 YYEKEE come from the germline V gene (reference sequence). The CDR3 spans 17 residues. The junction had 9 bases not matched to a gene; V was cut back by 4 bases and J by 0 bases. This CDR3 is CASSTIGTGGYSYEQYF. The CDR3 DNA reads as TGTGCCAGCAGCACAATTGGGACAGGGGGGTACTCCTACGAGCAGTACTTC.

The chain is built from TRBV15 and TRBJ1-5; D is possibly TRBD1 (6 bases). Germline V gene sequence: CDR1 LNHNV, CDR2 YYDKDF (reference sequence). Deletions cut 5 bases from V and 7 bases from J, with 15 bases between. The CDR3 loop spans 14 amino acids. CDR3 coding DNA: TGTGCCACCAGCTACGACAGGTTTGAACAGCCCCAGCATTTT. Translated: CATSYDRFEQPQHF.

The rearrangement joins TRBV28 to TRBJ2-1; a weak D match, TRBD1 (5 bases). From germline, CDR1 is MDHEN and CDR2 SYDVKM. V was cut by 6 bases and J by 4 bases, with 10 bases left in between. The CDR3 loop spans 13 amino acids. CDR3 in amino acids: CASSSPGYNEQFF. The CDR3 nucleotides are TGTGCCAGCAGCTCACCAGGGTACAATGAGCAGTTCTTC.

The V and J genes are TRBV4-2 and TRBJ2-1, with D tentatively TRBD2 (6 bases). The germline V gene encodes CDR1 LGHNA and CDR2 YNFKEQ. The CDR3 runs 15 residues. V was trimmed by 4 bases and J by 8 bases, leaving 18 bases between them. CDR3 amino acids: CASSLRGLQSDEQFF. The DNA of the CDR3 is TGTGCCAGCAGCCTCCGGGGACTGCAGAGCGATGAGCAGTTCTTC.

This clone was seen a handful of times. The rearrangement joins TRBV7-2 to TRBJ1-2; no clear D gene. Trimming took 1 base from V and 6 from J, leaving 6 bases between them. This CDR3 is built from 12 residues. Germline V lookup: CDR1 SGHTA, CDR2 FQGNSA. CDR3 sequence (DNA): TGTGCCAGCAGCTTAGTAGCACATGGCTACACCTTC. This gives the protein CASSLVAHGYTF.

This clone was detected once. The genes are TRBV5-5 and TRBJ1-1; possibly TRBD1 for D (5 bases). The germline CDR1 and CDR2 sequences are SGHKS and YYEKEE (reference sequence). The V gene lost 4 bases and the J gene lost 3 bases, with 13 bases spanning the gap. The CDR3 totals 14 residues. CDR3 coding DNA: TGTGCCAGCAGCCGGGGACTTCTTGACACTGAAGCTTTCTTT. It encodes CASSRGLLDTEAFF.

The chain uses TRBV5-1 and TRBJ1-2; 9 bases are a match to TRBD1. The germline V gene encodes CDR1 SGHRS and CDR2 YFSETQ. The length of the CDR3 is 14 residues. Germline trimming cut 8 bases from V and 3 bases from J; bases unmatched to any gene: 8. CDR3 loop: CARWPTGGDYGYTF. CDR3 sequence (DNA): TGCGCCAGATGGCCAACAGGGGGCGACTATGGCTACACCTTC.

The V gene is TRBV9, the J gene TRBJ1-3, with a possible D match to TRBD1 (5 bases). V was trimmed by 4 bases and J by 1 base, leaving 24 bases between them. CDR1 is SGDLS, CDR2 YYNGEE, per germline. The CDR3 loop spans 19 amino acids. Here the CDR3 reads CASSHHLPWGGTSGNTIYF. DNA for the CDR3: TGTGCCAGCAGCCATCACCTCCCTTGGGGAGGGACTTCTGGAAACACCATATATTTT. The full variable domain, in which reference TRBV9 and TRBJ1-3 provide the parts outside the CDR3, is DSGVTQTPKHLITATGQRVTLRCSPRSGDLSVYWYQQSLDQGLQFLIQYYNGEERAKGNILERFSAQQFPDLHSELNLSSLELGDSALYFCASSHHLPWGGTSGNTIYFGEGSWLTVV.

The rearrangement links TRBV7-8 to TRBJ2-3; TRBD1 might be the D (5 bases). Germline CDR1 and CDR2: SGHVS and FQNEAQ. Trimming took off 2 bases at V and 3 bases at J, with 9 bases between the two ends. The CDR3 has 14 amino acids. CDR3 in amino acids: CASSLWQGTDTQYF. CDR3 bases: TGTGCCAGCAGCTTATGGCAGGGAACAGATACGCAGTATTTT.

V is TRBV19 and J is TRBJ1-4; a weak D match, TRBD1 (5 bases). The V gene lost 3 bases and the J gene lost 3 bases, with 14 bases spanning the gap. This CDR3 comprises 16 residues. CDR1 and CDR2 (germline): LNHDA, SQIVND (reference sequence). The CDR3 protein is CASSIIGALANEKLFF. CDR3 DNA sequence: TGTGCCAGTAGTATCATAGGGGCCTTGGCTAATGAAAAACTGTTTTTT.

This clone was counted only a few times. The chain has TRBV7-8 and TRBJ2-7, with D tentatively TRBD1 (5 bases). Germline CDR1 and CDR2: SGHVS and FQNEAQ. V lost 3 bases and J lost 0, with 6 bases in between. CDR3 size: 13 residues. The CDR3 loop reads CASSFRASYEQYF. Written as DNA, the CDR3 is TGTGCCAGCAGCTTCAGGGCCTCCTACGAGCAGTACTTC. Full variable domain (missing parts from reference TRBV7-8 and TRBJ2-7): GAGVSQSPRYKVAKRGQDVALRCDPISGHVSLFWYQQALGQGPEFLTYFQNEAQLDKSGLPSDRFFAERPEGSVSTLKIQRTQQEDSAVYLCASSFRASYEQYFGPGTRLTVT.

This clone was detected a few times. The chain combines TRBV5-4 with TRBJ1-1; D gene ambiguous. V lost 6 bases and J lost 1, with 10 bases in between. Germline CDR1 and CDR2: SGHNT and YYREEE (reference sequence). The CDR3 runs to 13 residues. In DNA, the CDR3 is TGTGCCAGCACCAATGCGGGGAACACTGAAGCTTTCTTT. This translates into CASTNAGNTEAFF.

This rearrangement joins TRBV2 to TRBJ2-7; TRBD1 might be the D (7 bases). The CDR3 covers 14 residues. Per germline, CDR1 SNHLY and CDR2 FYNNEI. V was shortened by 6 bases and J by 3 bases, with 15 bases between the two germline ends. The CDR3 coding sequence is TGTGCCAGCAGCGACCAGGGGGGAGGCTACGAGCAGTACTTC. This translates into CASSDQGGGYEQYF.

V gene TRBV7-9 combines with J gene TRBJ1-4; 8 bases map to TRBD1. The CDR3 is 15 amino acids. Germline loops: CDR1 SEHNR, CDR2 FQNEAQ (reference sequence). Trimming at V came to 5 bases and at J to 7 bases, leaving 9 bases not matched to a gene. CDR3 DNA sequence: TGTGCCAGCAGCCCCGGACAGGGCGGGAGTGAAAAACTGTTTTTT. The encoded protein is CASSPGQGGSEKLFF.

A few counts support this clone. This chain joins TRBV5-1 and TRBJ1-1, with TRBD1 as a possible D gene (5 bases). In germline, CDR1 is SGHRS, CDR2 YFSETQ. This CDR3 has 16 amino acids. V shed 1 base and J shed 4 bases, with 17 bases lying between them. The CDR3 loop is CASSLSREGFVTEAFF. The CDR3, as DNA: TGCGCCAGCAGCTTGTCCAGGGAGGGGTTTGTCACTGAAGCTTTCTTT.

The CDR3 spells CASSPPTGVTTNEKLFF. The DNA of the CDR3 is TGTGCCAGCTCACCACCGACAGGGGTGACAACTAATGAAAAACTGTTTTTT. This sequence joins TRBV18 and TRBJ1-4; the match to TRBD1 covers 8 bases. Trimming removed 0 bases from V and 0 bases from J; junction bases left unmatched: 3. Germline V lookup: CDR1 KGHSH, CDR2 LQKENI. This CDR3 comprises 17 residues.

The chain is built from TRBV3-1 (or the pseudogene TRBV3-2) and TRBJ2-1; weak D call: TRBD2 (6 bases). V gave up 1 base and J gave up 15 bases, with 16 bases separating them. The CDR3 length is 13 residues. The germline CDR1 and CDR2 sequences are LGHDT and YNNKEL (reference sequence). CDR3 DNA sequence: TGTGCCAGCAGCCAAGGTCATAGCGGAGCTAGGTTCTTC. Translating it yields CASSQGHSGARFF.

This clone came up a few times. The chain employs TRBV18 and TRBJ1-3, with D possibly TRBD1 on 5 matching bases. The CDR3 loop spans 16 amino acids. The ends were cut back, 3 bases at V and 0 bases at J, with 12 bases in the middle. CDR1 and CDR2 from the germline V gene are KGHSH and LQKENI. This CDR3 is CASSPLTDHSGNTIYF. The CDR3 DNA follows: TGTGCCAGCTCACCTCTGACAGACCACTCTGGAAACACCATATATTTT.

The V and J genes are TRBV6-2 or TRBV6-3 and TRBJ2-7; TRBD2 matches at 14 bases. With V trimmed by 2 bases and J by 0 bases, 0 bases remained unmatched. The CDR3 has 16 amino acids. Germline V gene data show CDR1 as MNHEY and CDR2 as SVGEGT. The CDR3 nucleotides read TGTGCCAGCAGTTACGGGACTAGCGGGAGCTCCTACGAGCAGTACTTC. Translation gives CASSYGTSGSSYEQYF.

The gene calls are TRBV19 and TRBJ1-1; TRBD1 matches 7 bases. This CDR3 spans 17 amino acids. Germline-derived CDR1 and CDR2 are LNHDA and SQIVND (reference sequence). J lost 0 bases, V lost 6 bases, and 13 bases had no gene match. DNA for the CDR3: TGTGCCAGTAGCCCCGGGACAGCCACGTTCATGAACACTGAAGCTTTCTTT. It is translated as CASSPGTATFMNTEAFF.

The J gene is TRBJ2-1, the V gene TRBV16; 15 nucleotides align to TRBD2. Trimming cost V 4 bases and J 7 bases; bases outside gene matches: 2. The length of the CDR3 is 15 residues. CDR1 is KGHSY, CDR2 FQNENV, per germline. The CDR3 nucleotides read TGTGCCAGCAGCCGGACTAGCGGGAGGGTAAATGAGCAGTTCTTC. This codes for CASSRTSGRVNEQFF.

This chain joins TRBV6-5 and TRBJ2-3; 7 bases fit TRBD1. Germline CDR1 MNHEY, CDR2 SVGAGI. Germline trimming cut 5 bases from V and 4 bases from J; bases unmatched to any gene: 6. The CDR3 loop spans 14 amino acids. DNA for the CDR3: TGTGCCAGCAGTACAGGGGTCGTGGCAGATACGCAGTATTTT. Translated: CASSTGVVADTQYF.

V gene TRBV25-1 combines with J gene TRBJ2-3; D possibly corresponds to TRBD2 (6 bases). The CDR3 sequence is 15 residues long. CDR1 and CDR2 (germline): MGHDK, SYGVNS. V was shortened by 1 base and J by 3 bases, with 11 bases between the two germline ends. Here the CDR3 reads CASSEWRGGTDTQYF. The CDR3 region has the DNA TGTGCCAGCAGTGAATGGAGGGGAGGTACAGATACGCAGTATTTT.